These 21 T cell receptor beta chains were all obtained from the same sample, sequenced in a study of blood T cell repertoires in COVID-19. Sequencing was performed with immunoSEQ multiplex PCR; in TCRdb, only in-frame clones are kept and a portion is missing. The sample yields over 350,000 clones, roughly 89% seen once. The sequenced sample consisted of PBMCs or T cells enriched from blood (not recorded which). The receptors were gathered from a woman between 50 and 59 years old who had recovered from COVID-19.

This clone came up a few times. The CDR3 sequence: CASSPSFTGELFF. In DNA form, the CDR3 reads TGTGCCAGCAGCCCTAGCTTCACCGGGGAGCTGTTTTTT. V gene TRBV7-9 combines with J gene TRBJ2-2; tentative D call: TRBD2 (5 bases). Looked up from germline, CDR1 is SEHNR and CDR2 is FQNEAQ (reference sequence). The CDR3 extends over 13 amino acids. V lost 5 bases and J 4 bases, leaving 8 bases between the germline ends.

This clone was seen only a few times. This chain connects TRBV7-9 to TRBJ1-5; TRBD1 agrees at 7 bases. This CDR3 is built from 15 residues. V was pared by 3 bases and J by 4 bases, with 6 bases of the junction left unmatched. The V gene's germline CDR1 is SEHNR and CDR2 FQNEAQ (reference sequence). The CDR3: CASSFGQARNQPQHF. The CDR3 nucleotides read TGTGCCAGCAGCTTTGGACAGGCTCGGAATCAGCCCCAGCATTTT.

This clone was detected only a few times. V is TRBV6-1 and J is TRBJ1-5, with 9 bases matching TRBD1. The CDR3 is 15 amino acids. The V gene end was trimmed by 6 bases and the J gene end by 7 bases; junction bases not matched to a gene: 10. CDR1 MNHNS and CDR2 SASEGT come from the germline V gene. The CDR3 is CASRPGTGIGQPQHF. The CDR3 region has the DNA TGTGCCAGCAGGCCCGGGACAGGGATCGGACAGCCCCAGCATTTT.

This rearrangement joins TRBV5-1 to TRBJ1-1; D is possibly TRBD1 (5 bases). Germline V lookup: CDR1 SGHRS, CDR2 YFSETQ. V lost 3 bases and J 1 base, leaving 7 bases between the germline ends. The CDR3 spans 13 residues. In DNA, the CDR3 is TGCGCCAGCAGCTCTACAGGGAACACTGAAGCTTTCTTT. Translated, it gives CASSSTGNTEAFF.

This clone was picked up one time. The chain uses TRBV27 and TRBJ1-2; TRBD1 matches 10 bases. V shed 7 bases, J shed 4 bases, and the junction held 6 bases outside the gene matches. Germline V lookup: CDR1 MNHEY, CDR2 SMNVEV (reference sequence). The CDR3 spans 14 residues. CDR3 residues: CASKGTGASYGYTF. CDR3 sequence (DNA): TGTGCCAGCAAAGGGACAGGGGCAAGCTATGGCTACACCTTC.

V gene TRBV7-2 combines with J gene TRBJ2-7; D might be TRBD1 (5 bases). CDR1 and CDR2 from the germline V gene are SGHTA and FQGNSA. The CDR3 totals 13 residues. V was pared by 2 bases and J by 4 bases, with 9 bases between. The CDR3 nucleotides are TGTGCCAGCAGCTTAACCAGGGTATACGAGCAGTACTTC. Its translation is CASSLTRVYEQYF.

The chain combines TRBV19 with TRBJ1-3; D call uncertain. The length of the CDR3 is 13 residues. Germline values: CDR1 LNHDA, CDR2 SQIVND (reference sequence). V lost 5 bases to trimming and J lost 4 bases, with 9 bases between them. CDR3 DNA sequence: TGTGCCAGTAGTTGGGCACAAGGAAACACCATATATTTT. This encodes CASSWAQGNTIYF.

DNA of the CDR3: TGTGCCAGCAGTTCGCTCACGGGACAGTCTAACTATGGCTACACCTTC. Its translation is CASSSLTGQSNYGYTF. V usage is TRBV27 and J usage is TRBJ1-2; the match to TRBD1 covers 7 bases. V trimming: 4 bases; J trimming: 0 bases; junction bases outside the gene matches: 8. This CDR3 is built from 16 residues. From germline, CDR1 is MNHEY and CDR2 SMNVEV (reference sequence).

The chain employs TRBV3-1 (or the pseudogene TRBV3-2) and TRBJ2-3; perhaps TRBD1 as D (6 bases). From germline, CDR1 is LGHDT and CDR2 YNNKEL (reference sequence). CDR3 length equals 15 residues. Between the trimmed V and J ends, which lost 1 base and 3 bases, there was a span of 11 bases. The CDR3 here is CASSQGGGLTDTQYF. The CDR3 DNA sequence: TGTGCCAGCAGCCAAGGTGGGGGCCTGACAGATACGCAGTATTTT.

This chain links TRBV6-2 or TRBV6-3 with TRBJ2-2; TRBD1 matches at 11 bases. CDR3 size: 17 residues. V shed 2 bases, J shed 7 bases, and the junction held 9 bases outside the gene matches. Germline values: CDR1 MNHEY, CDR2 SVGEGT. DNA of the CDR3: TGTGCCAGCAGTTACGCGTGGGACAGGGGGTCTGGCGGGGAGCTGTTTTTT. Residues: CASSYAWDRGSGGELFF.

The V and J genes are TRBV3-1 (or the pseudogene TRBV3-2) and TRBJ1-2; D call uncertain. CDR3 length: 14 residues. Trimming stripped 0 bases from V and 13 bases from J, with 18 bases between. Germline V CDR1 and CDR2: LGHDT, YNNKEL (reference sequence). CDR3 loop: CASSQDSGMAEVTF. Written as DNA, the CDR3 is TGTGCCAGCAGCCAAGATAGCGGTATGGCCGAGGTCACCTTC.

This sequence joins TRBV29-1 and TRBJ2-3; 12 nucleotides line up with TRBD1. The CDR3 spans 15 residues. V lost 8 bases and J lost 1; bases outside the gene matches: 7. Looked up from germline, CDR1 is SQVTM and CDR2 is ANQGSEA. This chain's CDR3 is CSQGTGGGGTDTQYF. The CDR3 DNA reads as TGCAGCCAAGGGACAGGGGGCGGTGGCACAGATACGCAGTATTTT.

The chain couples TRBV6-5 to TRBJ1-3, with D hard to call. Germline lookup yields CDR1 MNHEY and CDR2 SVGAGI. V was shortened by 6 bases and J by 0 bases, with 12 bases between the two germline ends. This CDR3 has 15 residues. The CDR3 sequence: CASRLTESSGNTIYF. The CDR3 DNA sequence: TGTGCCAGCAGATTAACAGAAAGCTCTGGAAACACCATATATTTT.

This chain uses TRBV27 with TRBJ1-2, with D possibly being TRBD1 (5 bases). The CDR3 is 15 amino acids. V gave up 4 bases and J gave up 3 bases, with 15 bases separating them. Germline CDR1 MNHEY, CDR2 SMNVEV (reference sequence). As DNA, the CDR3 is TGTGCCAGCAGTTCCCCCTACAGGAAGGACTATGGCTACACCTTC. Translated, it gives CASSSPYRKDYGYTF.

The V call is TRBV28, the J call TRBJ1-3, with 10 bases identical to TRBD1. This CDR3 comprises 16 residues. J was trimmed by 3 bases and V by 7 bases; bases with no gene match: 9. Germline lookup yields CDR1 MDHEN and CDR2 SYDVKM. The CDR3 spells CASTPQRDRGGNTIYF. The CDR3 DNA sequence: TGTGCCAGCACCCCCCAGAGGGACAGGGGTGGAAACACCATATATTTT.

The chain carries TRBV7-9 and TRBJ2-3; 10 bases fit TRBD2. Per germline, CDR1 SEHNR and CDR2 FQNEAQ (reference sequence). This CDR3 contains 16 residues. With V trimmed by 7 bases and J by 3 bases, 10 bases remained unmatched. Here the CDR3 reads CASTVSGGPFTDTQYF. CDR3 coding DNA: TGTGCCAGCACCGTTAGCGGGGGGCCATTTACAGATACGCAGTATTTT.

This rearrangement joins TRBV27 to TRBJ2-5; D gene uncertain. Trimming pared 8 bases from V and 5 bases from J, leaving 21 bases between. This CDR3 has 15 residues. From germline, CDR1 is MNHEY and CDR2 SMNVEV (reference sequence). CDR3 amino acids: CASSRNEATEETQYF. The DNA of the CDR3 is TGTGCCAGCTCACGCAACGAGGCTACTGAGGAGACCCAGTACTTC.

CDR3 loop: CASSQDWGDYGYTF. CDR3 nucleotide sequence: TGTGCCAGCAGCCAAGATTGGGGGGACTATGGCTACACCTTC. The V and J genes are TRBV14 and TRBJ1-2, with a tentative D call TRBD1 (5 bases). The V and J ends lost 0 bases and 3 bases respectively, with 8 bases between them. The CDR3 has 14 residues. Germline CDR1 and CDR2: SGHDN and FVKESK.

The chain couples TRBV2 to TRBJ2-2; the D gene is possibly TRBD2 (5 bases). Germline CDR1 and CDR2: SNHLY and FYNNEI. V lost 5 bases to trimming and J lost 3 bases, with 7 bases between them. The CDR3 is 13 residues long. CDR3 in DNA: TGTGCCAGCAGTTGGACTCACACCGGGGAGCTGTTTTTT. Amino acids: CASSWTHTGELFF.

In this sample, this clone turned up a few times. The chain carries TRBV6-5 and TRBJ2-7; TRBD1 agrees at 8 bases. CDR1 is MNHEY and CDR2 is SVGAGI in the germline V gene. The CDR3 covers 14 residues. Trimming cost V 5 bases and J 2 bases; bases outside gene matches: 5. CDR3 sequence (DNA): TGTGCCAGCAGTCTGGACAGGGACGCCTACGAGCAGTACTTC. Protein: CASSLDRDAYEQYF.

This chain uses TRBV7-9 with TRBJ1-2, with D tentatively TRBD1 (6 bases). CDR3 length equals 13 residues. Germline lookup yields CDR1 SEHNR and CDR2 FQNEAQ (reference sequence). V gave up 4 bases and J gave up 3 bases, with 9 bases separating them. The CDR3: CASSWGLYYGYTF. The CDR3 bases are TGTGCCAGCAGCTGGGGGCTGTACTATGGCTACACCTTC.